Shown below are 22 T cell receptor beta chains from a single sample sequenced in a study of graft-versus-host responses after intestinal transplantation. The repertoire was sequenced with immunoSEQ multiplex PCR; TCRdb's copy has only in-frame clones and lacks some. In the table there are 75,000 to 95,000 clones, under 95% of which are singletons. Their antigen targets remain unknown. Sample: unstimulated CD4+ T cells sorted from spleen or lymph node cells, taken before transplant. The receptors originated from a human donor who was the organ donor for an intestinal transplant.

This clone was counted a few times. This rearrangement joins TRBV6-1 to TRBJ1-2; 9 nucleotides match TRBD1. With V trimmed by 6 bases and J by 3 bases, 8 bases remained unmatched. Germline assignment: CDR1 MNHNS and CDR2 SASEGT. The CDR3 loop spans 15 amino acids. CDR3 nucleotide sequence: TGTGCCAGCAGAACCGGGACAGGGAGGTACTATGGCTACACCTTC. Its translation: CASRTGTGRYYGYTF.

The V and J genes are TRBV29-1 and TRBJ2-7; perhaps TRBD2 as D (5 bases). From germline, CDR1 is SQVTM and CDR2 ANQGSEA. V shed 4 bases and J shed 7 bases, with 17 bases lying between them. This CDR3 comprises 13 residues. CDR3 in DNA: TGCAGCGTTGGGCTAGTGTTGACGGGGGAGCAGTACTTC. It encodes CSVGLVLTGEQYF.

CDR3 loop: CASSLLDYYTEAFF. The DNA for the CDR3 is TGTGCCAGCAGCTTATTGGACTATTACACTGAAGCTTTCTTT. The chain links TRBV11-3 to TRBJ1-1; no firm D call. Germline CDR1 is SGHNT and CDR2 is YENEEA. The CDR3 length is 14 residues. V lost 2 bases and J lost 3, with 10 bases in between.

CDR3 in DNA: TGTGCCAGCAGCCGACCGGGACAGGGGGTCCGGACAGATACGCAGTATTTT. It yields the protein CASSRPGQGVRTDTQYF. J is TRBJ2-3 and V is TRBV7-9, with 11 bases aligning to TRBD1. After removal of 5 bases from V and 3 bases from J, the junction contained 10 bases not matched to a gene. Germline lookup yields CDR1 SEHNR and CDR2 FQNEAQ (reference sequence). The CDR3 is 17 residues long.

The CDR3 DNA reads TGCGCCAGCAGCTTGGTAGTGGGCTCCTCCTACGAGCAGTACTTC. Encoded protein: CASSLVVGSSYEQYF. The chain couples TRBV5-1 to TRBJ2-7; D is unresolved. Germline V gives CDR1 SGHRS, CDR2 YFSETQ. The CDR3 has 15 amino acids. V lost 0 bases and J 0 bases, leaving 10 bases between the germline ends.

The gene calls are TRBV2 and TRBJ1-2; the match to TRBD1 covers 7 bases. Germline CDR1 reads SNHLY; CDR2 reads FYNNEI. Trimming cost V 2 bases and J 8 bases; bases outside gene matches: 8. The CDR3 runs 14 residues. In DNA, the CDR3 is TGTGCCAGCAGTGAAACAGGTCAGGGGGAGGGCTACACCTTC. Amino acid sequence: CASSETGQGEGYTF.

The V gene is TRBV9, the J gene TRBJ2-1; 11 bases line up with TRBD2. The trim removed 4 bases at V and 7 bases at J, leaving 7 bases unmatched. The CDR3 runs 15 residues. Looked up from germline, CDR1 is SGDLS and CDR2 is YYNGEE. In DNA form, the CDR3 reads TGTGCCAGCAGCTCGGGACTAGCGGCAAGGAATGAGCAGTTCTTC. It yields the protein CASSSGLAARNEQFF.

This chain joins TRBV7-9 and TRBJ2-7; D gene uncertain. The CDR3 sequence is 13 residues long. Germline V gene sequence: CDR1 SEHNR, CDR2 FQNEAQ (reference sequence). V was trimmed by 4 bases and J by 2 bases, leaving 9 bases between them. CDR3 nucleotides: TGTGCCAGCAGCTCCTTCGGAGCCTACGAGCAGTACTTC. Its protein product is CASSSFGAYEQYF.

The chain combines TRBV5-4 with TRBJ1-2; a weak D match, TRBD1 (5 bases). The CDR3 totals 11 residues. Germline values: CDR1 SGHNT, CDR2 YYREEE (reference sequence). Trimming removed 4 bases from V and 7 bases from J, with 8 bases in between. The CDR3 DNA reads as TGTGCCAGCAGCCTCGGGGGTGGCTACACCTTC. It is translated as CASSLGGGYTF.

This clone was seen only a few times. The rearrangement uses TRBV30 and TRBJ1-4, with 12 bases aligning to TRBD1. Germline V CDR1 and CDR2: GTSNPN, SVGIG (reference sequence). The CDR3 is 13 amino acids. V trimming: 6 bases; J trimming: 8 bases; junction bases outside the gene matches: 4. The CDR3 loop reads CACRDRGREKLFF. The CDR3 bases are TGTGCCTGCCGGGACAGGGGGCGGGAAAAACTGTTTTTT.

The chain joins TRBV10-2 to TRBJ1-4, with TRBD1 matching over 8 bases. V trimming: 6 bases; J trimming: 8 bases; junction bases outside the gene matches: 5. CDR1 WSHSY and CDR2 SAAADI come from the germline V gene. This CDR3 is 13 amino acids long. The CDR3 DNA reads TGCGCCAGCAGCAGACAGGGGCACGAAAAACTGTTTTTT. Residues: CASSRQGHEKLFF.

The chain has TRBV5-1 and TRBJ2-1; D may be TRBD2 (6 bases). Trimming stripped 4 bases from V and 8 bases from J, with 19 bases between. CDR3 length: 15 residues. CDR1 and CDR2 (germline): SGHRS, YFSETQ. As DNA, the CDR3 is TGCGCCAGCAGCGACCCGGGAGAAACCGGGGATGAGCAGTTCTTC. This codes for CASSDPGETGDEQFF.

The V and J genes are TRBV2 and TRBJ2-3; TRBD2 agrees at 10 bases. This CDR3 has 15 amino acids. Germline CDR1 SNHLY, CDR2 FYNNEI. The trim removed 6 bases at V and 2 bases at J, leaving 5 bases unmatched. CDR3 region: CASSLSGGFTDTQYF. The CDR3 nucleotides read TGTGCCAGCAGCCTTAGCGGGGGGTTCACAGATACGCAGTATTTT.

J is TRBJ2-1 and V is TRBV7-7, with D maybe TRBD2 (6 bases). Germline CDR1 and CDR2: SSHAT and FNYEAQ (reference sequence). The CDR3 runs to 16 residues. Deletions cut 2 bases from V and 0 bases from J, with 11 bases between. CDR3 sequence reads: CASSLHPGGSYNEQFF. CDR3 DNA sequence: TGTGCCAGCAGCTTACACCCCGGGGGCTCCTACAATGAGCAGTTCTTC.

A word on this clone: Other DNA variants within this sample encode the same CDR3. This chain links TRBV6-5 with TRBJ1-2; 7 bases align to TRBD1. The CDR3 sequence is 13 residues long. J was trimmed by 1 base and V by 6 bases; bases with no gene match: 2. In germline, CDR1 is MNHEY, CDR2 SVGAGI. The CDR3 spells CASSRDSNYGYTF. The CDR3 nucleotides are TGTGCCAGCAGCCGGGACAGTAACTATGGCTACACCTTC.

This chain connects TRBV28 to TRBJ1-4, with D possibly TRBD1 on 6 matching bases. Germline CDR1 reads MDHEN; CDR2 reads SYDVKM. The CDR3 spans 14 residues. V was cut by 3 bases and J by 3 bases, with 8 bases left in between. CDR3 coding DNA: TGTGCCAGCAGTTTCAGGGGCCCTAATGAAAAACTGTTTTTT. It codes for CASSFRGPNEKLFF. The full variable domain, with the rest looked up from reference TRBV28 and TRBJ1-4, is DVKVTQSSRYLVKRTGEKVFLECVQDMDHENMFWYRQDPGLGLRLIYFSYDVKMKEKGDIPEGYSVSREKKERFSLILESASTNQTSMYLCASSFRGPNEKLFFGSGTQLSVL.

V usage is TRBV28 and J usage is TRBJ1-2; no definite D call. The CDR3 is made up of 12 amino acids. V lost 3 bases and J 8 bases, leaving 10 bases between the germline ends. Germline-derived CDR1 and CDR2 are MDHEN and SYDVKM. CDR3 DNA: TGTGCCAGCAGTTTGTCTTTTAGCGGCTACACCTTC. Protein: CASSLSFSGYTF.

This CDR3 is CASSPTSGRSNEQFF. The CDR3 DNA reads as TGTGCCAGCAGTCCGACTAGCGGGAGGAGCAATGAGCAGTTCTTC. The chain is built from TRBV6-4 and TRBJ2-1; 13 bases map to TRBD2. CDR1 is MRHNA, CDR2 SNTAGT, per germline. The J segment lost 6 bases and the V segment lost 5 bases, leaving 4 bases of the junction unmatched. This CDR3 is 15 amino acids long.

CDR3 region: CASSPRTGTSYGYTF. The CDR3 DNA sequence: TGCGCCAGCAGCCCGAGGACAGGGACCAGCTATGGCTACACCTTC. The V call is TRBV5-1, the J call TRBJ1-2; 8 bases map to TRBD1. The trim removed 4 bases at V and 4 bases at J, leaving 9 bases unmatched. Per the germline V gene, CDR1 is SGHRS and CDR2 is YFSETQ. The CDR3 spans 15 residues.

The chain employs TRBV19 and TRBJ1-6, with D possibly matching TRBD1 (6 bases). This CDR3 contains 15 residues. Germline lookup yields CDR1 LNHDA and CDR2 SQIVND (reference sequence). V lost 5 bases to trimming and J lost 5 bases, with 13 bases between them. The CDR3 DNA reads TGTGCCAGTAGTGACCAGGGGAGTGATAATTCACCCCTCCACTTT. Its translation is CASSDQGSDNSPLHF.

This clone was recorded only once. The gene calls are TRBV7-3 and TRBJ2-3; TRBD2 matches at 10 bases. V was pared by 5 bases and J by 1 base, with 3 bases of the junction left unmatched. Germline-derived CDR1 and CDR2 are SGHTA and FQGTGA. This CDR3 spans 15 amino acids. Here the CDR3 DNA reads TGTGCCAGCAGCATAGGACTAGCGGGCACAGATACGCAGTATTTT. The encoded protein is CASSIGLAGTDTQYF. The whole variable domain, remainder taken from reference TRBV7-3 and TRBJ2-3, is GAGVSQTPSNKVTEKGKYVELRCDPISGHTALYWYRQSLGQGPEFLIYFQGTGAADDSGLPNDRFFAVRPEGSVSTLKIQRTERGDSAVYLCASSIGLAGTDTQYFGPGTRLTVL.

This clone was observed a few times. The chain combines TRBV30 with TRBJ1-1, with D maybe TRBD1 (6 bases). The CDR3 extends over 14 amino acids. V was clipped by 8 bases and J by 5 bases, with 21 bases between them. Germline values: CDR1 GTSNPN, CDR2 SVGIG (reference sequence). The CDR3: CAGGPGGTGTEAFF. The CDR3 DNA is TGTGCCGGAGGACCGGGGGGCACGGGTACTGAAGCTTTCTTT.